This T cell receptor beta chain was documented in a study of T cells after yellow fever vaccination. Study as a whole: Fractions of limited cellularity were prepared by means of SMART-Seq v4 Ultra Low Input. Study-wide points: Abundant bulk-derived clonotypes could contaminate FACS-sorted repertoires. Booster sampling recovered most clones from primary vaccination (about 97% CD4, around 90% CD8).

The table lists this clonotype with many counts. Its antigen is as yet unknown. The CDR3 sequence is 16 residues long. Germline V lookup: CDR1 ENHRY, CDR2 SYGVKD. V lost 5 bases, J lost 1 base, and 12 bases lay in between. As TCR cDNA was made by 5'RACE template switching, a universal primer site and UMIs were added. TCRdb re-called the 5' RACE reads with MiXCR, one entry per CDR3 protein. The sample holds some 220,000 distinct CDR3 sequences; roughly 3.3% are singletons and the top ten take 3.2%. This sequence joins TRBV10-3 and TRBJ1-6, with D tentatively TRBD1 (6 bases). This clonotype originated in a man between 18 and 29 years old who received the YFV17D yellow fever vaccine. Sequencing was performed on CD4+ T cells sorted from PBMCs, taken 10 days after the yellow fever booster vaccination. Here the CDR3 reads CAISLSGASYNSPLHF. The CDR3 DNA is TGTGCCATCAGTTTATCAGGGGCGTCCTATAATTCACCCCTCCACTTT.